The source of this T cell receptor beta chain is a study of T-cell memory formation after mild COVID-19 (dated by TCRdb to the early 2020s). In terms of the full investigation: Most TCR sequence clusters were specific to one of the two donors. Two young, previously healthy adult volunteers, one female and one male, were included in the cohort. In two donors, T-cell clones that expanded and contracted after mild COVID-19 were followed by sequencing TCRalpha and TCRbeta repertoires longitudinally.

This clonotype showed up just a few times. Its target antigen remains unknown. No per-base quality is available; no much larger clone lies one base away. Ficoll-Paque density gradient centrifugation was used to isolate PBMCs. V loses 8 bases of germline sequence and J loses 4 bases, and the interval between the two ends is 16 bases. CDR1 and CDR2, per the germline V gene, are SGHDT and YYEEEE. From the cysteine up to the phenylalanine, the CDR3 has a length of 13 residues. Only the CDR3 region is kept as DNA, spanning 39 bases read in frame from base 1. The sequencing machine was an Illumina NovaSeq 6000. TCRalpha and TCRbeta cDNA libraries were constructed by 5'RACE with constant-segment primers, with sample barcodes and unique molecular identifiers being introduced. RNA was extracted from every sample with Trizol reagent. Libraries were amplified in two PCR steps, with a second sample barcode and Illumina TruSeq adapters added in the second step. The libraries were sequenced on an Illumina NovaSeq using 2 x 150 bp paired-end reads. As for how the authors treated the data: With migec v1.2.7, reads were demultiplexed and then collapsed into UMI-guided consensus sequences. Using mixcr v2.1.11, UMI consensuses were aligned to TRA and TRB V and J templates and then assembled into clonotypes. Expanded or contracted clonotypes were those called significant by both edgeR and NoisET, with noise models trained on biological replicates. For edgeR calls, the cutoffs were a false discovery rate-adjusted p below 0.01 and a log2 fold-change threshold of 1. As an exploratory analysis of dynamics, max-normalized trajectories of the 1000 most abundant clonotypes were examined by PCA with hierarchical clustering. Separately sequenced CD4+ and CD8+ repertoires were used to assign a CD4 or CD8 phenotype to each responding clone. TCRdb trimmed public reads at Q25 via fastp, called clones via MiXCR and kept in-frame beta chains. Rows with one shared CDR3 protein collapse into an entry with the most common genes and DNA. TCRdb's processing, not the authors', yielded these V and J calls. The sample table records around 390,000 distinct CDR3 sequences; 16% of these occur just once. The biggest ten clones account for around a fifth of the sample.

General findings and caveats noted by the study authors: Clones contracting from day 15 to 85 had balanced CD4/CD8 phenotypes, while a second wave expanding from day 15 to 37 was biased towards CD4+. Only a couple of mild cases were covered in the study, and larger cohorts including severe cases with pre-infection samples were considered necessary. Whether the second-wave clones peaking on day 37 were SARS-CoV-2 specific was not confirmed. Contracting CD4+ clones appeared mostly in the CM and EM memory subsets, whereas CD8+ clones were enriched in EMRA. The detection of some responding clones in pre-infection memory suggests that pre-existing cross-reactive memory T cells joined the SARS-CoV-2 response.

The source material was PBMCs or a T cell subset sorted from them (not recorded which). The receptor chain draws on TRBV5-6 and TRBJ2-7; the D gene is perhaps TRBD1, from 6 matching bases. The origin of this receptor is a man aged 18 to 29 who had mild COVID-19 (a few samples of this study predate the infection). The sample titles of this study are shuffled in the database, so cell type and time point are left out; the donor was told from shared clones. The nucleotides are TGTGCCAGTTTTGCCGGGCAGGGGTACGAGCAGTACTTC. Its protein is CASFAGQGYEQYF.